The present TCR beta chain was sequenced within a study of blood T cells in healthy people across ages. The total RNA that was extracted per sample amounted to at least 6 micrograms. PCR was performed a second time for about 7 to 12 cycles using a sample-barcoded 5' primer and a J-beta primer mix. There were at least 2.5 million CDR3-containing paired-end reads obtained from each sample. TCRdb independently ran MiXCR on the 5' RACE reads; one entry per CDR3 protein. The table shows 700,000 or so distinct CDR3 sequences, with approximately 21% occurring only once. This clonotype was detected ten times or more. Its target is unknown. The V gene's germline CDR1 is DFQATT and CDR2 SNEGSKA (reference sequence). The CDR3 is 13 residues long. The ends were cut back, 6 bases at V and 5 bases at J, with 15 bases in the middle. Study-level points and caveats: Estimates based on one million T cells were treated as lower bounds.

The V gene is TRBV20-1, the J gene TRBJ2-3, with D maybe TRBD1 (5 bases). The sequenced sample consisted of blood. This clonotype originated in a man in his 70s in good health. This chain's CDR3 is CSAAPGAVDTQYF. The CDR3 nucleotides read TGCAGTGCCGCTCCTGGGGCGGTAGATACGCAGTATTTT.